This T cell receptor (beta chain) derives from a study of T cell responses to AZD1222 COVID-19 vaccine (dated by TCRdb to 2020 to 2023). A note on the overall study: TCR sequencing covered over 230 trial participants: some 210 given two doses of AZD1222 and around 26 given two doses of MenACWY control vaccine. Enrollment into the trials was organized by age into subgroups of 18-55, 56-69 and 70-plus years, and those subgroups contained approximately 160, 26 and 62 TCR-sequenced participants, respectively.

Notes on this clone: This receptor's antigen is unknown. Per-nucleotide qualities are absent, and no much larger clonotype sits a single base away.

The full study reports these points: Reportedly, close to half of the unique spike-specific TCRs recognized epitopes lying outside the regions that are mutated in the B.1.351 and B.1.1.7 variants. After two AZD1222 doses, spike-specific TCR breadth and depth were significantly higher than at day 0 and than in MenACWY recipients. Most participants were white British and females outnumbered males, and the authors suggested that clonal diversity may have been underestimated. Vaccine-associated CD4 TCRs spanned the whole spike protein, with dominant responses in regions 160-218 and 743-854. No day 14 peak-response samples were available, so repertoires were characterized only after the peak T cell response. Only five or six AZD1222 recipients were SARS-CoV-2 seropositive at baseline, limiting conclusions about previously exposed vaccinees. In the small 56-69-year group, the increase in depth fell short of significance, most likely because of low power.

Explained via the paper, the time point label denotes: about 28 days (+/-7) after the second vaccine dose. AZD1222 recipients whose second dose came at about 4 weeks and those whose second dose came at about 12 weeks were combined into one group, since spike-specific TCR depth and breadth did not differ between the two schedules. The vaccinee samples were drawn from two UK trials, COV001 and COV002, one of which was a single-blind randomized controlled phase 2/3 trial testing AZD1222 (ChAdOx1 nCoV-19) in healthy adults. Trial participant PBMC samples were collected at day 0 and day 28 after the second dose for TCRbeta chain sequencing. The CDR3 regions of human TCRbeta chains were analyzed by immunosequencing. The authors' analysis ran thus. Repertoire TCRs were matched against a reference library of SARS-CoV-2-specific TCRs generated with the MIRA antigen-specificity platform. Breadth meant the fraction of unique TCRs that were SARS-CoV-2-associated, whereas depth meant the fraction of total T cells that were SARS-CoV-2-associated. Using the MIRA data, every spike-specific TCR was mapped to the spike region that the TCR reacted to and assigned to either a CD4 or a CD8 class. Log10-transformed breadth and depth values were compared by one-way ANOVA with Sidak's multiple comparisons tests. Not all clones reach the TCRdb copy of this immuneACCESS table, which keeps in-frame sequences only. Checked studies attribute under half of the gap to unresolved V genes and leave the rest unexplained. V, J and clone size are taken as reported in that table, and D and trimming were inferred from the DNA itself. The sample profile shows 150,000 to 200,000 clones; 94% of them were found once. The ten largest clones add up to 5.1% of the sample.

The CDR3 holds 18 amino acids from the cysteine to the phenylalanine. Only the CDR3 region is kept as DNA, spanning 54 bases read in frame from base 1. The sequence was collected from an adult who received the AZD1222 COVID-19 vaccine. Recombination joined TRBV21-1 with TRBJ2-7; the DNA was not used to check the table's D call, TRBD2. TRBV21-1 is a pseudogene segment. The sequencing here drew on peripheral blood, taken 28 days after the second AZD1222 dose. The DNA is TGTGCCAGCAGCAATCCCAACGGCGGGGTCCCTTTTTCCTACGAGCAGTACTTC. Translated, this is CASSNPNGGVPFSYEQYF.